Below are 23 T cell receptor beta chains sequenced from a single sample in a study of blood T cell repertoires in COVID-19 (TCRdb year 2020). Library preparation used the immunoSEQ multiplex PCR assay. This is the immuneACCESS table as TCRdb keeps it, with only in-frame sequences that have V and J called. A part of the clones is gone; compared with another copy, unresolved V genes explain less than half, and the rest is unexplained. In this sample the table shows 250,000 or so clones, approximately 85% of which occur a single time. The top ten constitute 4.7% of the sample. Sequencing was performed on peripheral blood. All receptors derive from a woman aged 65 to 85 with acute or convalescent COVID-19.

The chain has TRBV4-1 and TRBJ1-2; TRBD1 matches 11 bases. The CDR3 runs to 15 residues. V dropped 4 bases and J dropped 8; count of bases not matched to a gene: 9. Per germline, CDR1 MGHRA and CDR2 YSYEKL. For the CDR3, the DNA is TGCGCCAGCAGCCTAGCGGGACAGGGGGGCGAGGGCTACACCTTC. Residues: CASSLAGQGGEGYTF.

This clone was recorded once. The rearrangement links TRBV6-5 to TRBJ1-4, with 8 bases fitting TRBD1. This CDR3 region has 14 residues. J lost 8 bases, V lost 5 bases, and 7 bases had no gene match. Germline CDR1 MNHEY, CDR2 SVGAGI. CDR3 sequence reads: CASSTGQGGEKLFF. CDR3 nucleotides: TGTGCCAGCAGTACAGGACAGGGAGGAGAAAAACTGTTTTTT.

The sample holds one count of this clone. Other DNA variants within this sample encode the same CDR3. The chain employs TRBV4-3 and TRBJ1-2; 10 positions agree with TRBD1. J was trimmed by 5 bases and V by 4 bases; bases with no gene match: 4. This CDR3 is built from 14 residues. Germline V gene lookup returns CDR1 LGHNA and CDR2 YSLEER. The CDR3 DNA reads TGCGCCAGCAGCCCGGACAGGGGGTTGTATGGCTACACCTTC. Amino acid sequence: CASSPDRGLYGYTF.

The chain uses TRBV28 and TRBJ2-2; D is unclear. The CDR3 is 13 residues long. Looked up from germline, CDR1 is MDHEN and CDR2 is SYDVKM. Trimming shortened V by 2 bases and J by 1 base, and 2 bases separated the two germline ends. CDR3 bases: TGTGCCAGCAGTTTACTGAACACCGGGGAGCTGTTTTTT. Its protein product is CASSLLNTGELFF.

CDR3 sequence (DNA): TGTGCCAGCAGCGTTACCTCGGGTACTAATGAAAAACTGTTTTTT. Translating it yields CASSVTSGTNEKLFF. The chain has TRBV9 and TRBJ1-4; D gene unclear. The germline V and J ends were trimmed by 2 bases and 2 bases, with 10 bases remaining between them. This CDR3 contains 15 residues. The germline V gene encodes CDR1 SGDLS and CDR2 YYNGEE.

The chain links TRBV24-1 to TRBJ2-5; the match to TRBD1 covers 7 bases. The CDR3 is 15 residues long. Germline CDR1 KGHDR, CDR2 SFDVKD. V gave up 5 bases and J gave up 7 bases; unmatched junction bases: 12. The CDR3 DNA reads as TGTGCCACCAGTGGTCACCGGGACAGCTTGTGGACCCAGTACTTC. Protein product: CATSGHRDSLWTQYF.

The rearrangement uses TRBV7-2 and TRBJ1-5, with TRBD1 as a possible D gene (5 bases). V shed 0 bases and J shed 5 bases, with 11 bases lying between them. CDR3 size: 15 residues. Per the germline V gene, CDR1 is SGHTA and CDR2 is FQGNSA. CDR3 in amino acids: CASSLAIGGDQPQHF. CDR3 coding DNA: TGTGCCAGCAGCTTAGCGATCGGGGGGGATCAGCCCCAGCATTTT.

The count of this clone is one. The genes are TRBV4-2 and TRBJ2-3; 14 bases align to TRBD2. CDR1 and CDR2 (germline): LGHNA, YNFKEQ. The CDR3 runs 20 residues. The V segment lost 4 bases and the J segment 1 base; nucleotides outside the gene matches: 13. CDR3 in DNA: TGTGCCAGCAGCCGCACCGTGGGGGGACTAGCGGGGGCGGGCACAGATACGCAGTATTTT. Protein product: CASSRTVGGLAGAGTDTQYF.

The V gene is TRBV2, the J gene TRBJ1-2; no firm D call. CDR1 and CDR2 from the germline V gene are SNHLY and FYNNEI. V shed 1 base and J shed 11 bases, with 14 bases lying between them. The CDR3 loop spans 13 amino acids. The CDR3 DNA reads TGTGCCAGCAGTGAAGACGGGGTCAATTGGTACACCTTC. Its protein is CASSEDGVNWYTF.

The genes are TRBV6-4 and TRBJ2-5; 7 positions match TRBD1. J was trimmed by 5 bases and V by 6 bases; bases with no gene match: 9. This CDR3 comprises 14 residues. Germline loops: CDR1 MRHNA, CDR2 SNTAGT. CDR3 sequence (DNA): TGTGCCAGCAGCCTCTCAGGGGGTCAGGAGACCCAGTACTTC. This sequence encodes CASSLSGGQETQYF.

This clone was detected only once. This chain links TRBV6-1 with TRBJ2-2, with D hard to call. CDR1 and CDR2 (germline): MNHNS, SASEGT. This CDR3 has 18 amino acids. V lost 4 bases and J 4 bases, leaving 22 bases between the germline ends. Written as DNA, the CDR3 is TGTGCCAGCAGTGGTCAACTCATGAAACTCACCGCCACCGGGGAGCTGTTTTTT. Protein sequence: CASSGQLMKLTATGELFF.

J is TRBJ2-1 and V is TRBV11-3, with a possible D match to TRBD2 (6 bases). V shed 5 bases and J shed 2 bases, with 13 bases lying between them. Germline V gene lookup returns CDR1 SGHNT and CDR2 YENEEA. The CDR3 has 15 amino acids. CDR3 nucleotides: TGTGCCAGCAGCCCGACTAGGGCCCCCTACAATGAGCAGTTCTTC. Its protein is CASSPTRAPYNEQFF.

V is TRBV6-5 and J is TRBJ2-2; 9 nucleotides agree with TRBD1. Unmatched junction bases numbered 4, after V lost 6 bases and J lost 2 bases. The CDR3 has 15 amino acids. The germline V gene encodes CDR1 MNHEY and CDR2 SVGAGI. Here the CDR3 DNA reads TGTGCCAGCAGCCGGGACAGGGCCAACACCGGGGAGCTGTTTTTT. Amino acids: CASSRDRANTGELFF.

This sequence joins TRBV6-2 or TRBV6-3 and TRBJ1-1, with D uncertain. Germline V CDR1 and CDR2: MNHEY, SVGEGT. This CDR3 is 14 amino acids long. V was clipped by 2 bases and J by 0 bases, with 7 bases between them. The CDR3 loop reads CASSYGVLNTEAFF. The CDR3 DNA reads TGTGCCAGCAGTTACGGAGTATTGAACACTGAAGCTTTCTTT.

The V call is TRBV20-1, the J call TRBJ2-3; D gene unclear. Germline lookup yields CDR1 DFQATT and CDR2 SNEGSKA (reference sequence). The CDR3 runs to 11 residues. V shed 6 bases and J shed 5 bases, with 9 bases lying between them. CDR3 in DNA: TGCAGTGCGCACTACGTAGATACGCAGTATTTT. Translation gives CSAHYVDTQYF.

The chain recombines TRBV9 with TRBJ2-5, with 11 bases matching TRBD2. Germline CDR1 reads SGDLS; CDR2 reads YYNGEE. The V gene end was trimmed by 0 bases and the J gene end by 3 bases; junction bases not matched to a gene: 7. CDR3 size: 17 residues. The CDR3 DNA follows: TGTGCCAGCAGCGTAGTCCGGACGGGACTAGCGGAAGAGACCCAGTACTTC. Translated, it gives CASSVVRTGLAEETQYF.

This chain links TRBV6-5 with TRBJ1-6; 7 bases match TRBD1. The CDR3 is 15 residues long. The germline gives CDR1 MNHEY, CDR2 SVGAGI. J lost 3 bases, V lost 7 bases, and 6 bases had no gene match. The CDR3 protein is CASTKQGFYNSPLHF. The CDR3 DNA is TGTGCCAGCACCAAACAGGGGTTCTATAATTCACCCCTCCACTTT.

This chain uses TRBV19 with TRBJ2-3, with TRBD2 matching over 7 bases. Germline CDR1 and CDR2: LNHDA and SQIVND (reference sequence). CDR3 length: 14 amino acids. The J segment lost 5 bases and the V segment lost 2 bases, leaving 4 bases of the junction unmatched. CDR3 nucleotides: TGTGCCAGTAGTATACGTCGGGGGGTAGATACGCAGTATTTT. As protein: CASSIRRGVDTQYF.

V usage is TRBV10-3 and J usage is TRBJ2-5; maybe TRBD1 (6 bases). CDR3 length: 15 amino acids. Trimming pared 0 bases from V and 7 bases from J, leaving 15 bases between. CDR1 and CDR2 (germline): ENHRY, SYGVKD. The chain's CDR3 is CAISESAGDPGTQYF. As DNA, the CDR3 is TGTGCCATCAGTGAGTCCGCAGGGGATCCGGGGACCCAGTACTTC.

This rearrangement joins TRBV29-1 to TRBJ1-1; a weak D match, TRBD1 (6 bases). The CDR3 covers 11 residues. The germline CDR1 and CDR2 sequences are SQVTM and ANQGSEA. Trimming removed 6 bases from V and 11 bases from J, with 16 bases in between. The CDR3 DNA reads as TGCAGCGTAGGACAGACTAATGGGGCTTTCTTT. It specifies CSVGQTNGAFF.

The CDR3 loop reads CAISESMIGARSSYNEQFF. CDR3 sequence (DNA): TGTGCCATCAGTGAGTCGATGATCGGAGCCCGAAGCTCCTACAATGAGCAGTTCTTC. The chain employs TRBV10-3 and TRBJ2-1, with D hard to call. This CDR3 is 19 amino acids long. Germline V gene data show CDR1 as ENHRY and CDR2 as SYGVKD. The V end was cut by 0 bases, the J end by 0 bases, with 18 bases between.

This CDR3 is CASSSDRTEAFF. CDR3 DNA: TGTGCCAGCAGCTCCGACAGAACTGAAGCTTTCTTT. The V and J genes are TRBV11-3 and TRBJ1-1, with a possible D match to TRBD1 (5 bases). V was pared by 4 bases and J by 5 bases, with 8 bases between. The germline V gene has CDR1 SGHNT and CDR2 YENEEA. The length of the CDR3 is 12 residues. Complete variable domain (other parts from reference TRBV11-3 and TRBJ1-1): EAGVVQSPRYKIIEKKQPVAFWCNPISGHNTLYWYLQNLGQGPELLIRYENEEAVDDSQLPKDRFSAERLKGVDSTLKIQPAELGDSAVYLCASSSDRTEAFFGQGTRLTVV.

This chain uses TRBV21-1 with TRBJ2-7; TRBD1, the table's D call, lacks a check against the DNA. TRBV21-1 has pseudogene status. This CDR3 comprises 13 residues. CDR3 residues: CASIPGHLDGMYF. The CDR3 region has the DNA TGTGCCAGCATCCCAGGACATCTCGACGGCATGTACTTC.